This TCR beta chain derives from a study of cytomegalovirus exposure and HLA in healthy donors. Study-wide findings and caveats: Presence/absence analyses took donor sequencing depth as roughly uniform.

Both 60 Vbeta primers and 13 Jbeta primers went into the PCR. Some clones are missing from TCRdb's copy, which holds only in-frame ones; the method was immunoSEQ multiplex PCR. The sample has 130,000 or so clones, 77% seen once; the top ten hold roughly 0.9%. Concerning this clone itself: What it binds is unknown.

CDR3 length equals 14 residues. Trimming shortened V by 7 bases and J by 5 bases, and 17 bases separated the two germline ends. The germline V gene has CDR1 MNHNS and CDR2 SASEGT. Donors consisted of healthy bone marrow donors. Specimen: PBMCs. The chain carries TRBV6-1 and TRBJ2-5; TRBD2 might be the D (6 bases). The TCR originated in a woman aged 55-70 years in good health and CMV-seronegative. The CDR3 reads CASTPGGPLETQYF. The DNA for the CDR3 is TGTGCCAGCACCCCCGGAGGGCCGTTGGAGACCCAGTACTTC.